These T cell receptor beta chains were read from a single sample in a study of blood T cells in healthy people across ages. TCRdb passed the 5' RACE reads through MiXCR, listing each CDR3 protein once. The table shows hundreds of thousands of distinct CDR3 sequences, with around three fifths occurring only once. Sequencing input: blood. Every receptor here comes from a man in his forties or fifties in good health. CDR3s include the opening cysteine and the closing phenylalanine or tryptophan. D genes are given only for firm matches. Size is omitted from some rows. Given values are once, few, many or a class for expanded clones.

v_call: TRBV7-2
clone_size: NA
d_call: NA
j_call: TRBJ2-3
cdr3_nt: TGTGCCAGCAGCTTAGTGTGGACATCGGGCTTCTCTACAGATACGCAGTATTTT
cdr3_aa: CASSLVWTSGFSTDTQYF

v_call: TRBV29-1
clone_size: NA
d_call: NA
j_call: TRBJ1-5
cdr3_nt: TGCAGCGTTGGGGTGGAGGGTTTGAATCAGCCCCAGCATTTT
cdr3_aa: CSVGVEGLNQPQHF

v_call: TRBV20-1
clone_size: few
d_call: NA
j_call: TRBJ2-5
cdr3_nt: TGCAGTGTTAGAGGGGAGCAAGAGACCCAGTACTTC
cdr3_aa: CSVRGEQETQYF

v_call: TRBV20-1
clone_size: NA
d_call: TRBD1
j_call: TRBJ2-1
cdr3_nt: TGCGGTGCTACCACAGGGGGCGGGTCTTACAATGAGCAGTTCTTC
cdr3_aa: CGATTGGGSYNEQFF

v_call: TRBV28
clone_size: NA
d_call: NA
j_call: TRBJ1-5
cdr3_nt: TGTGCCAGCAGCCCAGGACGGGGCCCTTGGCCCCAGCATTTT
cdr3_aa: CASSPGRGPWPQHF

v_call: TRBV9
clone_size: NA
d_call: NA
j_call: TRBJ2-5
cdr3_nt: TGTGCCAGCAGCGGGGGGGTTAACCAAGAGACCCAGTACTTC
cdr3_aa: CASSGGVNQETQYF

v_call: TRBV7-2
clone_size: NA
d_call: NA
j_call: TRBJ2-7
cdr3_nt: TGTGCCAGCGGCTTAGTCGTTTCGGGAGCGGGTCTGGCTGGTGGCAACGAGCAGTACTTC
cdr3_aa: CASGLVVSGAGLAGGNEQYF

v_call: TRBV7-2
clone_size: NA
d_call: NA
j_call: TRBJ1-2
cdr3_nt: TGTGCCAGCAGCTTAGTCGAGGGTCTTGGCGGCTACACCTTC
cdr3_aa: CASSLVEGLGGYTF

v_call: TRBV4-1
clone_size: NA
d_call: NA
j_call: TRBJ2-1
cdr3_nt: TGCGCCAGCAGCCGGATCCTTTCTAAAGGGAACTCCTACAATGAGCAGTTCTTC
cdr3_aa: CASSRILSKGNSYNEQFF

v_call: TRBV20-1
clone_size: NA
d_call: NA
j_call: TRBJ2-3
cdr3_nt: TGCAGTGCTCCCATTGGTCTCGATACGCAGTATTTT
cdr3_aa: CSAPIGLDTQYF

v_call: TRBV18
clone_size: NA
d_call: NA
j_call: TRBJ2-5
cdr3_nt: TGTGCCAGCTCACCAAGATCAGGGAAGGAGACCCAGTACTTC
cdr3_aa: CASSPRSGKETQYF

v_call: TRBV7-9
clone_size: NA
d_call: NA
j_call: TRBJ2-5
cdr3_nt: TGTGCCAGCAGCTTAGGGCAGGTCGAAGAGACCCAGTACTTC
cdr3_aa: CASSLGQVEETQYF

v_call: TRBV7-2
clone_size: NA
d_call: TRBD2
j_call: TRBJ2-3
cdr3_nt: TGTGCCAGCAGCCAGAACTCAGCGGGGGGCACAGATACGCAGTATTTT
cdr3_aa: CASSQNSAGGTDTQYF

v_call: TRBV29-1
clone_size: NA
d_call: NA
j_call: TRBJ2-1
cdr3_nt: TGCAGCGTTGAAGAGCGGGTAAACAATGAGCAGTTCTTC
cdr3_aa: CSVEERVNNEQFF

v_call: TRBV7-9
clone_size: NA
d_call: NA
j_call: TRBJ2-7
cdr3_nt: TGTGCCAGCAGCTCCGAGACCCCCCAGTACTTC
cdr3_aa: CASSSETPQYF

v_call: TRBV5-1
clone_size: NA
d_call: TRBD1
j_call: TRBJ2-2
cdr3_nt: TGCGCCAGCAATGGACAGGGGCCCTCGAACACCGGGGAGCTGTTTTTT
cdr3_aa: CASNGQGPSNTGELFF

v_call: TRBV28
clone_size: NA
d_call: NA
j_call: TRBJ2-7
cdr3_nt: TGTGCCAGCAGTTTACGTGGGGCTGGCGAGCAGTACTTC
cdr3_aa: CASSLRGAGEQYF

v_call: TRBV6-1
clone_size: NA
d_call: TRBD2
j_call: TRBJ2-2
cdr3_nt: TGTGCCAGCAGTGAACGGGCGGGGGGCAACGGGGAGCTGTTTTTT
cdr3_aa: CASSERAGGNGELFF

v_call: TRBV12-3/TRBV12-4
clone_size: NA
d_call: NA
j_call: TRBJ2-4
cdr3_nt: TGTGCCAGCAGGGCAAGTTTAGCCAAAAACATTCAGTACTTC
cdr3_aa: CASRASLAKNIQYF

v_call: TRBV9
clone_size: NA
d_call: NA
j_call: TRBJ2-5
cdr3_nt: TGTGCCAGCAGCGGATCCCCCCAAGAGACCCAGTACTTC
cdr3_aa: CASSGSPQETQYF